This TCR delta chain was sequenced during a study of DNA immune sequencing with unique molecular identifiers (dated by TCRdb to 2019 to 2021). For context, the study as a whole: Immunomagnetic cell separation was used to enrich gammadelta T cells from buffy coats, and the genomic DNA of the enriched gammadelta T cells was sequenced. The study developed and validated an ultrasensitive DNA-based TRD repertoire sequencing method using PCR-introduced unique molecular identifiers. Healthy individuals were used as donors, and sorted peripheral blood gammadelta T cells were profiled from approximately 10 of these donors. gammadelta T cells were enriched from PBMC of some ten healthy individuals by fluorescence-activated cell sorting. To compare enriched with non-enriched material, 85 to 100 ng of enriched gammadelta T-cell DNA and roughly 1 ug of non-enriched PBMC DNA were sequenced. The method was checked using synthetic reference molecules and blood samples from healthy people. Paper-wide results and their limitations: TRD repertoire diversity differed among healthy donors, and several donors were highly oligoclonal, with the top 5 clonotypes making up more than half of productive molecules. The primer-based approach is unable to detect novel TRD sequences that the primers do not target. Among clonotypes in healthy donors, TRDV2 paired with TRDJ1 was identified as the most common TRD rearrangement.

A few counts support this clone. The specificity of this receptor is unknown. TCRdb's protein, taken from a much larger clone, differs from this DNA's translation at residue 12, likely owing to a read error; the protein displayed comes from the DNA. Library generation was performed with multiplex PCR. A 32-plex assay, with primers for all 8 TRDV and 4 TRDJ genes spanning the CDR3, was used to amplify the genomic DNA. A 12-nucleotide UMI was added during roughly 3 barcoding PCR cycles, followed by a second PCR with Illumina adapter primers. Libraries were purified with AMPure XP beads and quality-checked on a Fragment Analyzer with the HS NGS Fragment kit. Sequencing used an Illumina MiniSeq mid-output kit with around 21% PhiX and 150 cycles of paired-end reads. Processing in the source paper ran as follows. MIGEC version 1.2.9 was used to process the reads, grouping the reads by UMI and building error-corrected consensus sequences. For post-processing, modified scripts from VDJtools version 1.2.1 were used together with the tcR R package. TCRdb reanalyzed the public reads with the CATT caller, and identical DNA sequences were merged afterwards. TCRdb's processing, not the study's, gives the V and J calls here. The sample table shows some 2,100 delta-chain clones, and roughly 13% are seen once. Around 50% of the sample belongs to the ten largest clones.

Reading from cysteine to phenylalanine, the CDR3 counts 15 amino acids. Only the CDR3 DNA stays, 45 bases, in frame from base 1. CDR1 GEAIGNYY and CDR2 EKD were looked up in the germline V gene. Sequenced input: gamma-delta T cells enriched from blood buffy coat, or unenriched PBMCs (not recorded which). The chain couples TRDV2 to TRDJ1, and the D gene may be TRDD3, 5 bases matching. This TCR was recovered from a human donor in good health. The nucleotide sequence is TGTGCCTGTGACACCGTAGGGGAGTACACCGATAATCTCATCTTT. It specifies CACDTVGEYTDNLIF.